Following are 11 T cell receptor beta chains from one sample sequenced in a study of vaccination effects on CD4 cells after COVID-19. With more than nine days of culture completed, CD4+ T cells were isolated. Each participant was given two doses of one vaccine (BNT162b2 or mRNA-1273). Antigen specificity for these receptors is unknown. The protocol was immunoSEQ multiplex PCR, while the TCRdb copy is restricted to in-frame clones and leaves out a portion. Of tens of thousands of clones in the sample, 74% were seen once. The sequenced sample was CD4+ T cells from PBMCs cultured without peptide, obtained after COVID-19 vaccination. All receptors derive from a human donor who received a COVID-19 vaccine.

The rearrangement links TRBV24-1 to TRBJ2-3; no reliable D call. V dropped 4 bases and J dropped 2 bases, with 15 bases sitting between them. The CDR3 extends over 16 amino acids. Germline V gene lookup returns CDR1 KGHDR and CDR2 SFDVKD. Here the CDR3 DNA reads TGTGCCACCAGTGACCCCTTCGACACCTTCACAGATACGCAGTATTTT. It encodes CATSDPFDTFTDTQYF.

This chain connects TRBV6-5 to TRBJ2-7; possibly TRBD1 for D (5 bases). V lost 5 bases and J lost 4, with 12 bases in between. The CDR3 sequence is 13 residues long. Germline V gene lookup returns CDR1 MNHEY and CDR2 SVGAGI. CDR3 sequence (DNA): TGTGCCAGCAGTAGGTTCGCAGGGTACGAGCAGTACGTC. Protein: CASSRFAGYEQYV.

The V gene is TRBV29-1, the J gene TRBJ2-1, with 9 nucleotides matching TRBD2. J lost 6 bases, V lost 3 bases, and 9 bases had no gene match. This CDR3 comprises 15 residues. Germline V CDR1 and CDR2: SQVTM, ANQGSEA. The CDR3 nucleotides read TGCAGCGTTGACGGGGTCGCGGGGGGGCTCAATGAGCAGTTCTTC. It yields the protein CSVDGVAGGLNEQFF.

The chain is built from TRBV7-3 and TRBJ2-1; 10 bases fit TRBD2. The germline V gene has CDR1 SGHTA and CDR2 FQGTGA. CDR3 length: 15 residues. The ends lost 3 bases at V and 9 bases at J; junction bases unmatched: 8. CDR3 DNA sequence: TGTGCCAGCAGCTTCTCTAGCGGGGGCACGGGTGAGCAGTTCTTC. Its protein is CASSFSSGGTGEQFF. Supplemented by reference TRBV7-3 and TRBJ2-1, the full variable domain reads GAGVSQTPSNKVTEKGKYVELRCDPISGHTALYWYRQSLGQGPEFLIYFQGTGAADDSGLPNDRFFAVRPEGSVSTLKIQRTERGDSAVYLCASSFSSGGTGEQFFGPGTRLTVL.

This chain connects TRBV19 to TRBJ1-6; a possible D gene is TRBD1 (5 bases). This CDR3 has 15 residues. Germline values: CDR1 LNHDA, CDR2 SQIVND (reference sequence). Trimming cost V 7 bases and J 9 bases, with 19 bases left between them. The CDR3 DNA follows: TGTGCCAGTACAGGTCCCCGGGGCAGAATTTCACCCCTCCACTTT. Its protein is CASTGPRGRISPLHF.

V is TRBV5-1 and J is TRBJ2-3, with 9 bases fitting TRBD2. J was trimmed by 1 base and V by 0 bases; bases with no gene match: 0. Per the germline V gene, CDR1 is SGHRS and CDR2 is YFSETQ. The CDR3 extends over 15 amino acids. The CDR3 loop is CASSLGGGGTDTQYF. CDR3 bases: TGCGCCAGCAGCTTGGGCGGGGGGGGCACAGATACGCAGTATTTT.

The chain employs TRBV5-5 and TRBJ1-1; possibly TRBD1 for D (5 bases). The germline V gene has CDR1 SGHKS and CDR2 YYEKEE (reference sequence). The CDR3 length is 15 residues. The V end lost 1 base, the J end lost 5 bases, and 15 bases lay between the germline ends. Here the CDR3 reads CASSLSPRASTEAFF. For the CDR3, the DNA is TGTGCCAGCAGCTTGTCTCCCAGGGCGAGTACTGAAGCTTTCTTT.

This clone came up once. This chain connects TRBV10-3 to TRBJ2-1, with D possibly being TRBD1 or TRBD2 (5 bases each). CDR1 and CDR2 (germline): ENHRY, SYGVKD. Trimming left V 6 bases short and J 6 bases short, with 21 bases between. The CDR3 has 16 amino acids. CDR3 residues: CAISKLEGPRANEQFF. The CDR3 nucleotides are TGTGCCATCAGCAAGCTTGAGGGGCCTCGGGCCAATGAGCAGTTCTTC.

The J gene is TRBJ1-4, the V gene TRBV18; no definite D call. Between the trimmed V and J ends, which lost 6 bases and 3 bases, there was a span of 11 bases. This CDR3 contains 14 residues. Germline loops: CDR1 KGHSH, CDR2 LQKENI. The CDR3 sequence is CASSSVVANEKLFF. The DNA for the CDR3 is TGTGCCAGCTCGTCAGTTGTGGCTAATGAAAAACTGTTTTTT. Using reference TRBV18 and TRBJ1-4 for the parts outside the CDR3, the full variable domain is NAGVMQNPRHLVRRRGQEARLRCSPMKGHSHVYWYRQLPEEGLKFMVYLQKENIIDESGMPKERFSAEFPKEGPSILRIQQVVRGDSAAYFCASSSVVANEKLFFGSGTQLSVL.

This clone was counted once. This chain joins TRBV19 and TRBJ2-7; 10 positions agree with TRBD1. Germline values: CDR1 LNHDA, CDR2 SQIVND (reference sequence). Trimming cost V 6 bases and J 0 bases; bases outside gene matches: 20. The CDR3 length is 20 residues. The CDR3, as DNA: TGTGCCAGTAGGGGGGAGAGGGGACAGGGGCATTATCGTGGCTCCTACGAGCAGTACGTC. Translated: CASRGERGQGHYRGSYEQYV.

The chain couples TRBV18 to TRBJ1-1, with 8 bases identical to TRBD1. There are 16 residues in the CDR3. Trimming cost V 0 bases and J 1 base; bases outside gene matches: 4. Germline CDR1 KGHSH, CDR2 LQKENI. This CDR3 is CASSPPNRGANTEAFF. DNA of the CDR3: TGTGCCAGCTCACCACCGAACAGGGGGGCGAACACTGAAGCTTTCTTT.